The 31 T cell receptor beta chains below come from one sample, sequenced in a study of T cell changes during pregnancy in multiple sclerosis. Using immunoSEQ multiplex PCR, the repertoire was profiled, and TCRdb retains in-frame clones only, with some absent. In the table there are around 58,000 clones, roughly nine tenths of which are singletons. This specimen was CD4+ T cells from peripheral blood mononuclear cells, taken after pregnancy. The origin of the receptors is a female donor in good health, enrolled as a control in a pregnancy study.

This chain uses TRBV5-1 with TRBJ2-7; 10 bases are shared with TRBD1. From germline, CDR1 is SGHRS and CDR2 YFSETQ. The CDR3 totals 13 residues. The junction had 2 bases not matched to a gene; V was cut back by 2 bases and J by 6 bases. CDR3 amino acids: CASSLDRGLEQYF. CDR3 in DNA: TGCGCCAGCAGCTTAGACAGGGGGCTCGAGCAGTACTTC.

CDR3 in DNA: TGTGCCAGCAGCCTCAGGGGTGCAACTAATGAAAAACTGTTTTTT. It codes for CASSLRGATNEKLFF. The rearrangement uses TRBV9 and TRBJ1-4; D is possibly TRBD1 (6 bases). V was pared by 4 bases and J by 0 bases, with 10 bases between. This CDR3 has 15 amino acids. CDR1 is SGDLS, CDR2 YYNGEE, per germline.

The J gene is TRBJ1-1, the V gene TRBV6-1; D is uncertain. Trimming removed 1 base from V and 6 bases from J, with 12 bases in between. This CDR3 has 14 residues. In germline, CDR1 is MNHNS, CDR2 SASEGT. CDR3 residues: CASSEVGKEAEAFF. The CDR3 DNA reads as TGTGCCAGCAGTGAAGTTGGGAAGGAGGCTGAAGCTTTCTTT.

The chain has TRBV4-2 and TRBJ1-1; 10 nucleotides align to TRBD1. Germline CDR1 LGHNA, CDR2 YNFKEQ. The ends lost 0 bases at V and 3 bases at J; junction bases unmatched: 13. This CDR3 region has 19 residues. CDR3 DNA sequence: TGTGCCAGCAGCCAAGATTGGGGACAGGGGCCAAGCACGGACACTGAAGCTTTCTTT. Translation: CASSQDWGQGPSTDTEAFF.

The rearrangement joins TRBV4-3 to TRBJ2-7, with D maybe TRBD1 (7 bases). Germline V gene lookup returns CDR1 LGHNA and CDR2 YSLEER. The V end lost 2 bases, the J end lost 1 base, and 12 bases lay between the germline ends. This CDR3 has 15 residues. CDR3: CASSQRQGLSYEQYF. The CDR3 bases are TGCGCCAGCAGCCAAAGACAGGGACTTTCCTACGAGCAGTACTTC.

V and J are TRBV11-3 and TRBJ2-1; D is uncertain. Germline CDR1 SGHNT, CDR2 YENEEA. V lost 3 bases to trimming and J lost 5 bases, with 8 bases between them. The CDR3 covers 13 residues. This CDR3 is CASSLGRNNEQFF. The CDR3 DNA is TGTGCCAGCAGCTTGGGCCGGAACAATGAGCAGTTCTTC.

This clone was seen many times. The chain recombines TRBV5-5 with TRBJ1-1, with D hard to call. CDR1 and CDR2 from the germline V gene are SGHKS and YYEKEE (reference sequence). V shed 1 base and J shed 2 bases, with 9 bases lying between them. CDR3 size: 14 residues. This chain's CDR3 is CASSLPYSNTEAFF. CDR3 DNA: TGTGCCAGCAGCTTGCCCTACAGCAACACTGAAGCTTTCTTT.

Comments on this clone: Other nucleotide sequences from this sample produce the same CDR3. The gene calls are TRBV6-4 and TRBJ2-3; TRBD2 agrees at 8 bases. Looked up from germline, CDR1 is MRHNA and CDR2 is SNTAGT. With V trimmed by 0 bases and J by 3 bases, 2 bases remained unmatched. CDR3 size: 15 residues. CDR3 sequence reads: CASSDSSGGTDTQYF. DNA for the CDR3: TGTGCCAGCAGTGACTCATCGGGGGGGACAGATACGCAGTATTTT.

The genes are TRBV6-6 and TRBJ1-1; no firm D call. Per germline, CDR1 MNHNY and CDR2 SVGAGI (reference sequence). Trimming took 7 bases from V and 6 from J, leaving 15 bases between them. This CDR3 is 13 amino acids long. The CDR3 region is CASTPPGGSEAFF. CDR3 in DNA: TGTGCCAGCACACCCCCAGGAGGCTCTGAAGCTTTCTTT.

J is TRBJ1-1 and V is TRBV7-9, with 9 positions matching TRBD1. V lost 5 bases, J lost 6 bases, and 10 bases stayed unmatched. Germline V gene lookup returns CDR1 SEHNR and CDR2 FQNEAQ (reference sequence). The length of the CDR3 is 15 residues. The CDR3 loop reads CASSQIQGALSEAFF. For the CDR3, the DNA is TGTGCCAGCAGCCAGATACAGGGGGCGCTTTCTGAAGCTTTCTTT.

The V gene is TRBV7-2, the J gene TRBJ1-5, with D perhaps matching TRBD1 (5 bases). V lost 1 base, J lost 6 bases, and 13 bases lay in between. The length of the CDR3 is 15 residues. Germline V lookup: CDR1 SGHTA, CDR2 FQGNSA. The chain's CDR3 is CASSLDQGRSQPQHF. The CDR3 region has the DNA TGTGCCAGCAGCTTAGACCAGGGTCGGAGTCAGCCCCAGCATTTT.

The V gene is TRBV9, the J gene TRBJ1-1; 9 bases agree with TRBD1. The CDR3 spans 15 residues. The trim removed 4 bases at V and 3 bases at J, leaving 7 bases unmatched. Germline V gene data show CDR1 as SGDLS and CDR2 as YYNGEE. The CDR3 reads CASSPRQGVDTEAFF. For the CDR3, the DNA is TGTGCCAGCAGCCCCCGACAGGGGGTTGACACTGAAGCTTTCTTT.

The CDR3 sequence: CASSPLAGSSSGANVLTF. As DNA, the CDR3 is TGTGCCAGCAGCCCCCTCGCGGGGAGTTCCTCTGGGGCCAACGTCCTGACTTTC. The V call is TRBV7-9, the J call TRBJ2-6; weak D call: TRBD2 (6 bases). With 5 bases removed from V and 0 bases from J, the gap between germline ends came to 17 bases. Germline CDR1 and CDR2: SEHNR and FQNEAQ (reference sequence). The CDR3 runs 18 residues. Supplemented by reference TRBV7-9 and TRBJ2-6, the full variable domain reads DTGVSQNPRHKITKRGQNVTFRCDPISEHNRLYWYRQTLGQGPEFLTYFQNEAQLEKSRLLSDRFSAERPKGSFSTLEIQRTEQGDSAMYLCASSPLAGSSSGANVLTFGAGSRLTVL.

This chain links TRBV5-1 with TRBJ2-7, with 11 bases that match TRBD1. Germline loops: CDR1 SGHRS, CDR2 YFSETQ. The V segment lost 4 bases and the J segment 1 base; nucleotides outside the gene matches: 4. This CDR3 has 15 residues. In nucleotides, the CDR3 is TGCGCCAGCAGCCCCCGGGACAGGGGGTCCTACGAGCAGTACTTC. Amino acid sequence: CASSPRDRGSYEQYF.

This sequence joins TRBV5-8 and TRBJ2-3, with TRBD2 identical over 12 bases. The germline V gene has CDR1 SGHTS and CDR2 YDEGEE. Trimming cost V 4 bases and J 3 bases; bases outside gene matches: 15. The CDR3 extends over 19 amino acids. The CDR3 spells CASSSGLAGGQYVTDTQYF. CDR3 in DNA: TGTGCCAGCAGCAGCGGGCTAGCGGGGGGGCAGTACGTTACAGATACGCAGTATTTT.

The chain links TRBV4-2 to TRBJ1-5; possibly TRBD1 for D (6 bases). Germline CDR1 and CDR2: LGHNA and YNFKEQ. V was shortened by 1 base and J by 4 bases, with 17 bases between the two germline ends. The CDR3 extends over 17 amino acids. CDR3 in DNA: TGTGCCAGCAGCCAAGTTATGGGGGGGGGCGGAAATCAGCCCCAGCATTTT. Its protein product is CASSQVMGGGGNQPQHF.

The chain employs TRBV5-1 and TRBJ1-1; the match to TRBD1 covers 7 bases. The CDR3 consists of 13 residues. V lost 4 bases to trimming and J lost 3 bases; unmatched junction nucleotides: 3. Looked up from germline, CDR1 is SGHRS and CDR2 is YFSETQ. The CDR3 DNA sequence: TGCGCCAGCAGCGTGCAGGGGGACACTGAAGCTTTCTTT. It specifies CASSVQGDTEAFF.

This clone was seen a few times. V usage is TRBV5-1 and J usage is TRBJ1-1, with D perhaps TRBD1 (6 bases). V dropped 0 bases and J dropped 1 base, with 7 bases sitting between them. CDR3 length: 14 residues. CDR1 is SGHRS, CDR2 YFSETQ, per germline. This CDR3 is CASSLEGQNTEAFF. Written as DNA, the CDR3 is TGCGCCAGCAGCTTGGAGGGACAGAACACTGAAGCTTTCTTT.

This sequence joins TRBV5-5 and TRBJ1-3, with D hard to call. CDR1 is SGHKS and CDR2 is YYEKEE in the germline V gene (reference sequence). The CDR3 totals 13 residues. The ends were cut back, 2 bases at V and 4 bases at J, with 7 bases in the middle. Written as DNA, the CDR3 is TGTGCCAGCAGCTTAGAAACAGGAAACACCATATATTTT. Translated, it gives CASSLETGNTIYF.

The chain has TRBV7-2 and TRBJ2-5; 9 nucleotides agree with TRBD2. CDR1 SGHTA and CDR2 FQGNSA come from the germline V gene. This CDR3 is built from 17 residues. With V trimmed by 0 bases and J by 4 bases, 9 bases remained unmatched. Written as DNA, the CDR3 is TGTGCCAGCAGCTTAGCGCCGGGGCGGGGGGGCCGAGAGACCCAGTACTTC. Translated, it gives CASSLAPGRGGRETQYF.

This rearrangement joins TRBV6-5 to TRBJ2-7; a weak D match, TRBD1 (6 bases). Germline loops: CDR1 MNHEY, CDR2 SVGAGI. CDR3 length equals 13 residues. V gave up 5 bases and J gave up 0 bases, with 8 bases separating them. The CDR3 protein is CASSRDTSYEQYF. In DNA form, the CDR3 reads TGTGCCAGCAGTCGGGACACCTCCTACGAGCAGTACTTC.

The chain carries TRBV19 and TRBJ1-6, with 7 bases identical to TRBD1. V dropped 3 bases and J dropped 5; count of bases not matched to a gene: 4. The CDR3 is 15 amino acids. CDR1 LNHDA and CDR2 SQIVND come from the germline V gene (reference sequence). CDR3 sequence: CASSMEGGDNSPLHF. The CDR3, as DNA: TGTGCCAGTAGTATGGAAGGGGGCGATAATTCACCCCTCCACTTT.

The gene calls are TRBV4-3 and TRBJ1-1, with D hard to call. The CDR3 is 14 residues long. Deletions cut 0 bases from V and 0 bases from J, with 5 bases between. CDR1 and CDR2 from the germline V gene are LGHNA and YSLEER. CDR3 residues: CASSQDTVNTEAFF. The CDR3 region has the DNA TGCGCCAGCAGCCAAGATACGGTGAACACTGAAGCTTTCTTT.

The chain combines TRBV2 with TRBJ2-3; D is ambiguous. Trimming took off 4 bases at V and 2 bases at J, with 7 bases between the two ends. This CDR3 is 13 amino acids long. In germline, CDR1 is SNHLY, CDR2 FYNNEI. The CDR3 sequence is CASSGEITDTQYF. The CDR3 DNA is TGTGCCAGCAGTGGCGAGATCACAGATACGCAGTATTTT.

The rearrangement joins TRBV4-3 to TRBJ1-1, with D possibly TRBD1 on 5 matching bases. CDR3 size: 17 residues. The germline V gene encodes CDR1 LGHNA and CDR2 YSLEER. Trimming took 0 bases from V and 1 from J, leaving 15 bases between them. The CDR3 sequence is CASSQDSAGMENTEAFF. The CDR3 region has the DNA TGCGCCAGCAGCCAAGATTCGGCAGGGATGGAGAACACTGAAGCTTTCTTT.

The chain links TRBV4-2 to TRBJ1-5; weak D call: TRBD1 (5 bases). V was cut by 1 base and J by 4 bases, with 14 bases left in between. The CDR3 sequence is 16 residues long. Germline values: CDR1 LGHNA, CDR2 YNFKEQ. The CDR3 loop is CASSQVISQGNQPQHF. The CDR3 DNA reads TGTGCCAGCAGCCAAGTTATATCCCAGGGTAATCAGCCCCAGCATTTT.

The chain combines TRBV28 with TRBJ1-2; 7 bases match TRBD1. From germline, CDR1 is MDHEN and CDR2 SYDVKM. J lost 8 bases, V lost 5 bases, and 8 bases had no gene match. The CDR3 has 13 residues. The CDR3 coding sequence is TGTGCCAGCAGTCGGGCAGGGGGTCGGGGCTACACCTTC. The encoded protein is CASSRAGGRGYTF.

This chain joins TRBV7-9 and TRBJ2-1; TRBD1 matches at 7 bases. Looked up from germline, CDR1 is SEHNR and CDR2 is FQNEAQ (reference sequence). V shed 4 bases, J shed 3 bases, and the junction held 6 bases outside the gene matches. The CDR3 spans 15 residues. The CDR3 region has the DNA TGTGCCAGCAGCTCAGACAGGGTTAACTACAATGAGCAGTTCTTC. Its protein is CASSSDRVNYNEQFF.

J is TRBJ2-5 and V is TRBV6-5; 8 bases map to TRBD1. The CDR3 extends over 14 amino acids. J lost 5 bases, V lost 6 bases, and 8 bases had no gene match. Germline V CDR1 and CDR2: MNHEY, SVGAGI. In DNA, the CDR3 is TGTGCCAGCAGCTTGGGACAGGCGGCGGAGACCCAGTACTTC. It is translated as CASSLGQAAETQYF.

This chain connects TRBV4-3 to TRBJ1-1; a weak D match, TRBD1 (5 bases). Trimming took off 0 bases at V and 4 bases at J, with 15 bases between the two ends. Germline V gene sequence: CDR1 LGHNA, CDR2 YSLEER. The CDR3 extends over 16 amino acids. In DNA form, the CDR3 reads TGCGCCAGCAGCCAAGAGTCTTTCGGGGGGATCACTGAAGCTTTCTTT. Translating it yields CASSQESFGGITEAFF.

The chain combines TRBV30 with TRBJ2-7; a weak D match, TRBD1 (6 bases). Germline-derived CDR1 and CDR2 are GTSNPN and SVGIG (reference sequence). The CDR3 contains 11 residues. The V end was cut by 8 bases, the J end by 5 bases, with 13 bases between. The CDR3 DNA sequence: TGTGCCCGGGCAGGGGCCCACGAGCAGTACTTC. This encodes CARAGAHEQYF.